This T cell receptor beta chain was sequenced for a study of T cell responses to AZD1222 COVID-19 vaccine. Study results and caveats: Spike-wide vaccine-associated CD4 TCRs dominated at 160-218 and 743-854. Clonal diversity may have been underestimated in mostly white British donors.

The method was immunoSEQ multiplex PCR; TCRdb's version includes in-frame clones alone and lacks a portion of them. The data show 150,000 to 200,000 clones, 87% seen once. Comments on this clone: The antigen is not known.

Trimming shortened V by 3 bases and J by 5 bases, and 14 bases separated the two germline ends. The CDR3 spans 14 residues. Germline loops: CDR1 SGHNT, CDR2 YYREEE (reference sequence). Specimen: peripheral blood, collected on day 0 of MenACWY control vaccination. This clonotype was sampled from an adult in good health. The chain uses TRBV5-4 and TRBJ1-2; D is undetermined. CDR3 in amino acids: CASSSDRGGYGYTF. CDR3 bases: TGTGCCAGCAGCTCCGACCGGGGAGGATATGGCTACACCTTC.